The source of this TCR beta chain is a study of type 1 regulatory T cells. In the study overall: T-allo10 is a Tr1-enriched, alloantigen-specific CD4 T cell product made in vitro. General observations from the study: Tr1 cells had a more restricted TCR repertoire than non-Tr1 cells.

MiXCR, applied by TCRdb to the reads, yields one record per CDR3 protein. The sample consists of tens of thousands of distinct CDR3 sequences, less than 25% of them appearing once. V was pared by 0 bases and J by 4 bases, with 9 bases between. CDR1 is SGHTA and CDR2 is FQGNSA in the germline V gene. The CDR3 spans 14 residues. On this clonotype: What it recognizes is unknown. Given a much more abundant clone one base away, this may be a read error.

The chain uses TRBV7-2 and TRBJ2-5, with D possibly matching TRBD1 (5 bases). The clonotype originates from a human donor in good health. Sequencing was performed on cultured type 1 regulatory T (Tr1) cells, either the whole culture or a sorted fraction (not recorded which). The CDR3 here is CASSLASGAETQYF. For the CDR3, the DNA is TGTGCCAGCAGCTTAGCCTCTGGGGCAGAGACCCAGTACTTC.